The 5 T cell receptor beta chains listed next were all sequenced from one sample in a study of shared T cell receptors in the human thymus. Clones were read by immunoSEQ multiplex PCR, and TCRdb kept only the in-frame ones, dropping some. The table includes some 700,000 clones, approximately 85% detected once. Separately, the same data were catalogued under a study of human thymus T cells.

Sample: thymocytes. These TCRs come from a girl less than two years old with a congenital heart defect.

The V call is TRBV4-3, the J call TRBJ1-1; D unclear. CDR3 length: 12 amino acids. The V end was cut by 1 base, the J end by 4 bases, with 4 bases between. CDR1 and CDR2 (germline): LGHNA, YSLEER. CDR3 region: CASSQVGTEAFF. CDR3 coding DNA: TGCGCCAGCAGCCAAGTCGGCACTGAAGCTTTCTTT.

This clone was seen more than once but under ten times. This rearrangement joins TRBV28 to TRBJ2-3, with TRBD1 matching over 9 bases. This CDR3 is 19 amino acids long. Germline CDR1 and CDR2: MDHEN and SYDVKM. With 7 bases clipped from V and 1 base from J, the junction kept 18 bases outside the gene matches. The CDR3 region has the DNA TGTGCCAGCATTTACCACTCGCCCTATGGACAGGGGTGCACAGATACGCAGTATTTT. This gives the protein CASIYHSPYGQGCTDTQYF.

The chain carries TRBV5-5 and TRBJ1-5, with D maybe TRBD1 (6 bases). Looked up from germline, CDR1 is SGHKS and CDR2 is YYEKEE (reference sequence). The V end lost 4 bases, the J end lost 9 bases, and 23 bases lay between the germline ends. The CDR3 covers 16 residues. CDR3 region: CASSRTGIVGGRPQHF. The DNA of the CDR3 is TGTGCCAGCAGCCGAACAGGGATCGTGGGAGGGCGGCCCCAGCATTTT.

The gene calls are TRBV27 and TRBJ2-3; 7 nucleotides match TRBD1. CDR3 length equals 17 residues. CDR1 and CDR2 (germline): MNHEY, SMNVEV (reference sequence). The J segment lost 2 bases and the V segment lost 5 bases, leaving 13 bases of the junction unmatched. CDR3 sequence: CASSPPHRGSLTDTQYF. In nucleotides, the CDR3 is TGTGCCAGCAGTCCCCCCCACAGGGGTTCCCTCACAGATACGCAGTATTTT.

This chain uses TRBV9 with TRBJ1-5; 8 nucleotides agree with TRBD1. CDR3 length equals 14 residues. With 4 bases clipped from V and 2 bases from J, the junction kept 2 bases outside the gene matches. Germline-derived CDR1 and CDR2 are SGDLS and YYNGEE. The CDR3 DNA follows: TGTGCCAGCAGCCCACAGGGGGGCAATCAGCCCCAGCATTTT. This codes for CASSPQGGNQPQHF.